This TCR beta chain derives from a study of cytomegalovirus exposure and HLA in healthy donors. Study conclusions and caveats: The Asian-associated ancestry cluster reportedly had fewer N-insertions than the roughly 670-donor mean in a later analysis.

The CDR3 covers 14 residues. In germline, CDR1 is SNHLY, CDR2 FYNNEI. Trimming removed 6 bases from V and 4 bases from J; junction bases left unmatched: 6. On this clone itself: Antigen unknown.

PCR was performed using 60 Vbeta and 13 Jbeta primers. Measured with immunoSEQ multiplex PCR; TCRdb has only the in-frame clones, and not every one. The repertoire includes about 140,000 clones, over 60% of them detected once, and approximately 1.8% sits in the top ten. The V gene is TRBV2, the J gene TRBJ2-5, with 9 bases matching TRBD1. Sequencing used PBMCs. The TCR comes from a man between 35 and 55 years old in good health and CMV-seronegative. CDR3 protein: CASSSGTGRETQYF. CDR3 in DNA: TGTGCCAGCAGCTCCGGGACAGGGAGAGAGACCCAGTACTTC.